This T cell receptor beta chain was captured by sequencing in a study of T-cell reconstitution after alpha-beta-depleted transplantation in children. V was clipped by 6 bases and J by 1 base, with 8 bases between them. CDR1 is SGHTA and CDR2 is FQGNSA in the germline V gene. The CDR3 runs 13 residues. To note about this clonotype: As yet, its antigen is unknown.

TCRbeta library construction was performed incorporating unique molecular identifiers. TCRdb ran MiXCR on the PCR reads and lists one entry per CDR3 protein. The repertoire has 98,000 or so distinct CDR3 sequences, approximately 6.4% of them found once; the top ten carry roughly 25%. The study, taken as a whole, reports: Surviving thymic progenitors and recipient T cells were the source of high TCRbeta diversity at day 60 in some patients. By one year post-transplant, T-cell counts and diversity largely arose from T cells that were newly produced. At around two months after transplant, the alpha-beta T cells were reportedly derived from several hundred expanded clones that came from non-depleted graft cells.

The J gene is TRBJ2-3, the V gene TRBV7-2; D ambiguous. The receptor was derived from a male patient under 10 years old who had a stem cell transplant for acute lymphoblastic leukemia, so the T cells may come from the graft donor. The sequences come from PBMCs, mostly from graft donor cells, collected 360 days after TCRalphabeta/CD19-depleted stem cell transplant. This chain's CDR3 is CASRVHRTDTQYF. The CDR3 nucleotides read TGTGCCAGCAGGGTCCATCGCACAGATACGCAGTATTTT.